These T cell receptor beta chains were read from a single sample in a study of shared clonotypes between healthy human individuals. The method was immunoSEQ multiplex PCR; TCRdb's version includes in-frame clones alone and lacks a portion of them. This sample has around 2.3 million clones; approximately 96% occur once, and the top ten carry around 0.13%. Sample: naive CD4+ T cells sorted from blood. These receptors were taken from a man younger than 30 in good health. Each CDR3 is given with its conserved first and last residue. The order of the fields is J gene, V gene, CDR3 protein.

TRBJ1-4	TRBV5-1	CASSLFPNEKLFF
TRBJ2-7	TRBV5-1	CASRQGRGASYEQYF
TRBJ2-5	TRBV10-3	CASRQSQETQYF
TRBJ1-5	TRBV2	CASSERPPGSNQPQHF
TRBJ1-5	TRBV18	CASSPMTGGNQPQHF
TRBJ2-1	TRBV15	CATSIGLAGPYNEQFF
TRBJ2-7	TRBV5-1	CASRRTGLYEQYF
TRBJ2-7	TRBV10-2	CASSEWDRGPYEQYF
TRBJ1-5	TRBV10-3	CAIRGAINQPQHF
TRBJ1-4	TRBV5-1	CASRVTTDPNEKLFF
TRBJ1-5	TRBV29-1	CSVAGGLNQPQHF
TRBJ2-2	TRBV7-9	CASSLDTGSGELFF
TRBJ2-6	TRBV15	CATSRDLGQGVGANVLTF
TRBJ2-7	TRBV6-1	CASSDEGRSYEQYF
TRBJ2-2	TRBV9	CASSVGQRRDRRTGELFF
TRBJ2-1	TRBV2	CASRDLGSEQFF
TRBJ2-5	TRBV5-1	CASRGQLQETQYF
TRBJ2-5	TRBV5-4	CASSLGQTQETQYF
TRBJ1-5	TRBV27	CASSSLGQGESQPQHF
TRBJ2-5	TRBV18	CASSPDSDLETQYF
TRBJ2-7	TRBV6-6	CASSYSASDYEQYF
TRBJ2-7	TRBV18	CATAEAAISYEQYF
TRBJ2-5	TRBV7-2	CASSGTGAAQYF
TRBJ2-7	TRBV5-1	CASSLEAGGPYEQYF
TRBJ2-2	TRBV7-6	CASSLGLAKNTGELFF
TRBJ2-3	TRBV5-1	CASSLGQVSTDTQYF
TRBJ1-1	TRBV5-1	CASSFRQLEFSTEAFF
TRBJ2-7	TRBV5-1	CASGYRGVQRDEQYF
TRBJ1-5	TRBV28	CASKTQGGVRQPQHF
TRBJ2-5	TRBV29-1	CSLTEGKQLEETQYF
TRBJ2-2	TRBV30	CAWDTRAGPNTGELFF
TRBJ2-7	TRBV5-1	CASSVQGAEYEQYF
TRBJ2-7	TRBV28	CASSGYLGTGGTRSYEQYF
TRBJ1-2	TRBV5-6	CASSWGTGQGYTF
TRBJ2-2	TRBV6-1	CASTRGGHTGELFF
TRBJ1-3	TRBV13	CASTQIDRDRNTIYF
TRBJ1-1	TRBV6-5	CASGSTGGEAFF
TRBJ1-2	TRBV6-5	CASSPTGVGYTF
TRBJ2-7	TRBV19	CASSVYLGVYEQYF
TRBJ2-2	TRBV5-4	CASIRKGEAGELFF
TRBJ2-5	TRBV7-9	CASSLGSIVRETQYF
TRBJ2-2	TRBV5-4	CASSLDRQDTGELFF
TRBJ2-3	TRBV11-3	CASSLGRGTDTQYF
TRBJ1-2	TRBV6-1	CASSGGTALTNYGYTF
TRBJ1-4	TRBV28	CASSPLNEKLFF
TRBJ2-7	TRBV7-2	CASSLVGGISYEQYF
TRBJ1-3	TRBV2	CASRQAASGNTIYF
TRBJ2-5	TRBV28	CASGPREILETQYF
TRBJ2-1	TRBV6-5	CASSYSHGSNEQFF
TRBJ2-5	TRBV5-4	CASSLGRVVGATQYF
TRBJ2-7	TRBV6-6	CASSYRGSSYEQYF
TRBJ2-2	TRBV2	CASRGLAGAVGPGELFF
TRBJ1-3	TRBV4-1	CASSQGALDRLISGNTIYF
TRBJ2-5	TRBV4-2	CASSLTGLAEETQYF
TRBJ1-2	TRBV14	CASSQGGYGGYTF
TRBJ2-1	TRBV6-1	CASSKARLPYNEQFF